The entry that follows covers one TCR beta chain sequence. The antigen is not known. The data are from a study of cytomegalovirus exposure and HLA in healthy donors. General observations from the study: With later analysis, a missense DCLRE1C variant became linked to TCR beta V- and J-gene trimming. Certain sequence variants were highly shared and formed a cluster, and this cluster was likely a sequencing artifact. Diagnosis of cytomegalovirus status made by the classifier reportedly showed high specificity and sensitivity. DRB1 had the most TCR associations and HLA-C the fewest, a later analysis found, with rates varying by HLA locus.

Trimming at V came to 1 base and at J to 11 bases, leaving 11 bases not matched to a gene. Germline CDR1 and CDR2: LGHNA and YNFKEQ. The CDR3 is made up of 15 amino acids. In the PCR, 60 Vbeta and 13 Jbeta primers were used. The table came from immunoSEQ multiplex PCR; TCRdb's copy has only in-frame clones and leaves some out. The sample has 50,000 to 55,000 clones, 72% seen once; the top ten hold roughly 22%. The receptor was isolated from a woman aged 50 to 60 in good health and CMV-seropositive. Sequenced material: PBMCs. The chain links TRBV4-2 to TRBJ2-1; 7 nucleotides agree with TRBD2. CDR3 coding DNA: TGTGCCAGCAGCCAAGTGACGGGAGGCATGAGGAAGCAGTTCTTC. Translation gives CASSQVTGGMRKQFF.